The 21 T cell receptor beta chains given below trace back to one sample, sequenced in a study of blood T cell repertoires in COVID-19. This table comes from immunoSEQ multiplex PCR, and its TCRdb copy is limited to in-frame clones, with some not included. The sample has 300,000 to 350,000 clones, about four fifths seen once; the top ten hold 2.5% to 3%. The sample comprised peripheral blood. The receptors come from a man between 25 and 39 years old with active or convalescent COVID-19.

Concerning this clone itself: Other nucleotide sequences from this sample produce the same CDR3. CDR3 nucleotides: TGTGCCACCAGTGCCGGCACCGGGGAGCTGTTTTTT. Translated: CATSAGTGELFF. This rearrangement joins TRBV24-1 to TRBJ2-2, with D hard to call. CDR3 size: 12 residues. V was pared by 5 bases and J by 4 bases, with 4 bases between. Germline-derived CDR1 and CDR2 are KGHDR and SFDVKD.

CDR3 coding DNA: TGTGCCAGCAGCCAAGATCCCCCACAGTACTATGGCTACACCTTC. Protein: CASSQDPPQYYGYTF. This chain connects TRBV3-1 (or the pseudogene TRBV3-2) to TRBJ1-2; no firm D call. Trimming stripped 0 bases from V and 3 bases from J, with 11 bases between. CDR3 length equals 15 residues. Per the germline V gene, CDR1 is LGHDT and CDR2 is YNNKEL (reference sequence).

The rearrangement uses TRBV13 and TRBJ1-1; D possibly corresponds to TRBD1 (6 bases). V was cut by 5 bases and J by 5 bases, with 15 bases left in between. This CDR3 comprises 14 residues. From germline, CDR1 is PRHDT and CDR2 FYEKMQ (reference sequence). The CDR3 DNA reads TGTGCCAGCAGCGTGGGACAACCTAGGACTGAAGCTTTCTTT. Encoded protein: CASSVGQPRTEAFF.

DNA for the CDR3: TGTGCCACCAGAACAGGGCTGAACACTGAAGCTTTCTTT. This gives the protein CATRTGLNTEAFF. V usage is TRBV24-1 and J usage is TRBJ1-1, with D tentatively TRBD1 (6 bases). Trimming took off 7 bases at V and 0 bases at J, with 8 bases between the two ends. This CDR3 contains 13 residues. Germline CDR1 and CDR2: KGHDR and SFDVKD.

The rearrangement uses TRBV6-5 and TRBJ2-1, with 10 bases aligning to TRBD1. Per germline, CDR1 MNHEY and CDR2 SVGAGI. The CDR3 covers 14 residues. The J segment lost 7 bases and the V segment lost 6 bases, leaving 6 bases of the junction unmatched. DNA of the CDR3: TGTGCCAGCAGAATAGGACAGGGGGGGAATGAGCAGTTCTTC. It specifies CASRIGQGGNEQFF.

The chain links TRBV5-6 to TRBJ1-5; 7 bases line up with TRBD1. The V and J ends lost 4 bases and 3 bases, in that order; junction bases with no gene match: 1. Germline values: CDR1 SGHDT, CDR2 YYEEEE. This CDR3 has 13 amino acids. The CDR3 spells CASSQGVNQPQHF. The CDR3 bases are TGTGCCAGCAGCCAGGGGGTCAATCAGCCCCAGCATTTT.

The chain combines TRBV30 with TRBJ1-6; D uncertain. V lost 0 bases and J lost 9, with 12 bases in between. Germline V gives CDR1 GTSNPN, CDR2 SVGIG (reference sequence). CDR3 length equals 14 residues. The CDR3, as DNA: TGTGCCTGGAGTGTAGGAAAGGGAGGTTCACCCCTCCACTTT. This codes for CAWSVGKGGSPLHF.

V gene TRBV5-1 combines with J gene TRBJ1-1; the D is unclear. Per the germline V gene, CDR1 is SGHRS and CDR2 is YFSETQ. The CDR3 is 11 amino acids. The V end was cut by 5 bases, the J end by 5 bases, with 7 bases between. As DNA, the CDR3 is TGCGCCAGCAGATTTAAAACTGAAGCTTTCTTT. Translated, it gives CASRFKTEAFF.

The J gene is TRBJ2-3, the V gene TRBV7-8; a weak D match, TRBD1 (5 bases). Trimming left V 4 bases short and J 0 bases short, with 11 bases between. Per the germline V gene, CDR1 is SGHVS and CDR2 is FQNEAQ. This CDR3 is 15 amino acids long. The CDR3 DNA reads TGTGCCAGCAGCTACAGGTTCCCTAGCACAGATACGCAGTATTTT. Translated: CASSYRFPSTDTQYF.

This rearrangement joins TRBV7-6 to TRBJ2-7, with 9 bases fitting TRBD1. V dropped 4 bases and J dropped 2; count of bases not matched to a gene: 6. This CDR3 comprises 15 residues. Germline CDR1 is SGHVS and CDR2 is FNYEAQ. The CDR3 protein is CASSSKQGAAYEQYF. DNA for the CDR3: TGTGCCAGCAGCTCGAAACAGGGGGCGGCCTACGAGCAGTACTTC.

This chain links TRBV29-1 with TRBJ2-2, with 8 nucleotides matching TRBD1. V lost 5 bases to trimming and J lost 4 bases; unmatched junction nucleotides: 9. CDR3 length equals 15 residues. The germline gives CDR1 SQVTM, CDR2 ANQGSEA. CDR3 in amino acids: CSVLNPTGGTGELFF. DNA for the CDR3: TGCAGCGTTCTAAATCCTACAGGGGGCACCGGGGAGCTGTTTTTT.

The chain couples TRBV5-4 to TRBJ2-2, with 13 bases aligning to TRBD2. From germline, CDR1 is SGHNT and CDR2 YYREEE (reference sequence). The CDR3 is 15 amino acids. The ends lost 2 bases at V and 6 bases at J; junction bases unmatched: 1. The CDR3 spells CASSFTSGGAGELFF. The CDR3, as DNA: TGTGCCAGCAGCTTTACTAGCGGGGGGGCCGGGGAGCTGTTTTTT.

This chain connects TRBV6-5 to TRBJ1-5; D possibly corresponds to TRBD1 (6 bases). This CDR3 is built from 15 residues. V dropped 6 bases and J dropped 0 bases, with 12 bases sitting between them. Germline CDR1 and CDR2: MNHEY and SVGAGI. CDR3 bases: TGTGCCAGCAGCAGGGGAGTACATAGCAATCAGCCCCAGCATTTT. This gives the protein CASSRGVHSNQPQHF.

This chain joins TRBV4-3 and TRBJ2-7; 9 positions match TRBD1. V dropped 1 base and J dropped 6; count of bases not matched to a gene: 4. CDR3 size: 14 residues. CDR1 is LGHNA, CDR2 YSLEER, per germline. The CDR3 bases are TGCGCCAGCAGCCAAGTGGGACAGGGCTCCGAGCAGTACTTC. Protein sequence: CASSQVGQGSEQYF.

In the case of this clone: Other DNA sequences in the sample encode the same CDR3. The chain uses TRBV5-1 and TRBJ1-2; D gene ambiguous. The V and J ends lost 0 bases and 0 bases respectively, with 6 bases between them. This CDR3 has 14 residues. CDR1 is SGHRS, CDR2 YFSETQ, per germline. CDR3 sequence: CASSLDGANYGYTF. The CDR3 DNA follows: TGCGCCAGCAGCTTGGACGGAGCTAACTATGGCTACACCTTC. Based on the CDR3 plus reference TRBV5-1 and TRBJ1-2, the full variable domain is KAGVTQTPRYLIKTRGQQVTLSCSPISGHRSVSWYQQTPGQGLQFLFEYFSETQRNKGNFPGRFSGRQFSNSRSEMNVSTLELGDSALYLCASSLDGANYGYTFGSGTRLTVV.

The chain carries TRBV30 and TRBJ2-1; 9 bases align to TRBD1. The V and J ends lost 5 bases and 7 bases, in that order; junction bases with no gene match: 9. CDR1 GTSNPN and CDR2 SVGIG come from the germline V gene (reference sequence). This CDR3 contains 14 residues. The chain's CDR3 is CAWYRDRAGNEQFF. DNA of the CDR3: TGTGCCTGGTACCGGGACAGGGCGGGTAATGAGCAGTTCTTC. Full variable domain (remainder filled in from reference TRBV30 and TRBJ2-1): SQTIHQWPATLVQPVGSPLSLECTVEGTSNPNLYWYRQAAGRGLQLLFYSVGIGQISSEVPQNLSASRPQDRQFILSSKKLLLSDSGFYLCAWYRDRAGNEQFFGPGTRLTVL.

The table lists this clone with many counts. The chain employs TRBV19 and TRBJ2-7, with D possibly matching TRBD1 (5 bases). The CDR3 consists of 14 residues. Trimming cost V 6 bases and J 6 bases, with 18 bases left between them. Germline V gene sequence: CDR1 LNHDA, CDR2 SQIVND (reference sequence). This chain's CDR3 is CASSPGPSPLEQYF. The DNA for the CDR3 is TGTGCCAGTAGCCCAGGGCCCTCCCCTCTCGAGCAGTACTTC.

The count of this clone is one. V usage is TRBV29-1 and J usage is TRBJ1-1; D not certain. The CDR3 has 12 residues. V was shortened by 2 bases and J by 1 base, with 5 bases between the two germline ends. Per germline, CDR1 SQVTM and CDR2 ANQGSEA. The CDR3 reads CSVETPNTEAFF. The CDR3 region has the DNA TGCAGCGTTGAAACACCGAACACTGAAGCTTTCTTT.

CDR3 DNA: TGTGCCAGTAGTCCCAGCCGGGATAGCTCTGGAAACACCATATATTTT. It yields the protein CASSPSRDSSGNTIYF. The V and J genes are TRBV19 and TRBJ1-3; D is ambiguous. Germline loops: CDR1 LNHDA, CDR2 SQIVND (reference sequence). V lost 5 bases to trimming and J lost 0 bases, with 14 bases between them. The length of the CDR3 is 16 residues.

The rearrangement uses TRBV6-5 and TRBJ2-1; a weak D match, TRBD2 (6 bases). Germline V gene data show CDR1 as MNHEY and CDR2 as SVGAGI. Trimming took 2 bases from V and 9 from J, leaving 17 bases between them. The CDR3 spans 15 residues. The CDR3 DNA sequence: TGTGCCAGCAGTTACGTTCTCTGGCGGGGTGGTGAGCAGTTCTTC. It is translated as CASSYVLWRGGEQFF.

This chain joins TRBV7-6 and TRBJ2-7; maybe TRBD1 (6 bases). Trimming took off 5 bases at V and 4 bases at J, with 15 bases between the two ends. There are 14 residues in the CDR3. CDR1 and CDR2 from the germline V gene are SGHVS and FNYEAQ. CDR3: CASSITGSAYEQYF. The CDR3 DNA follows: TGTGCCAGCAGCATAACAGGGTCGGCTTACGAGCAGTACTTC.